This T cell receptor beta chain was identified during a study of T-cell memory formation after mild COVID-19. At the level of the study: Largely donor-specific sequence clusters came from two donors.

Using its own MiXCR run on the 5' RACE reads, TCRdb lists one record per CDR3 protein. Of more than 250,000 distinct CDR3 sequences in the sample, 15% to 20% were seen once. Whole-study results and caveats: Clones from the second wave (peaking day 37) had unconfirmed SARS-CoV-2 specificity.

This clonotype was counted between two and nine times. Its antigen is unknown. Germline V gives CDR1 DFQATT, CDR2 SNEGSKA (reference sequence). CDR3 length: 14 residues. Deletions cut 4 bases from V and 0 bases from J, with 10 bases between. The gene calls are TRBV20-1 and TRBJ2-4; D is ambiguous. The TCR sequence derives from a young man who had mild COVID-19 (a few samples of this study predate the infection). Cell type and time point are not known. Sequenced: PBMCs or a T cell subset sorted from them (not recorded which). DNA for the CDR3: TGCAGTGCTATCTTGAGTCTAGCCAAAAACATTCAGTACTTC. Amino acids: CSAILSLAKNIQYF.